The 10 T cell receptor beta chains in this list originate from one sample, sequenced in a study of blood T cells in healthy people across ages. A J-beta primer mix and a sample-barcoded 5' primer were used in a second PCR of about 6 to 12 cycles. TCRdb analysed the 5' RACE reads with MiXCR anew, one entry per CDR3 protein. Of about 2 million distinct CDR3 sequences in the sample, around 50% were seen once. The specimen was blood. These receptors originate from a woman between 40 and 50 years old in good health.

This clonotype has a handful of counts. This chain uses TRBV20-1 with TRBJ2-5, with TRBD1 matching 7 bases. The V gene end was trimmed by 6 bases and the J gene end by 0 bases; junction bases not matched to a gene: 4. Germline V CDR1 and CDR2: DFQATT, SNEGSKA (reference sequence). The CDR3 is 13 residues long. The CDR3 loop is CSAKGQYQETQYF. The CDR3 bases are TGCAGTGCCAAGGGACAGTACCAAGAGACCCAGTACTTC.

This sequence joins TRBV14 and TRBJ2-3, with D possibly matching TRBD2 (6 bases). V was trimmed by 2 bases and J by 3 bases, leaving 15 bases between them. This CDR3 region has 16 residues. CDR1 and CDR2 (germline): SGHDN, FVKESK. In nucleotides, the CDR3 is TGTGCCAGCAGCCAAAATGACTTGGGAGGAACAGATACGCAGTATTTT. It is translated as CASSQNDLGGTDTQYF.

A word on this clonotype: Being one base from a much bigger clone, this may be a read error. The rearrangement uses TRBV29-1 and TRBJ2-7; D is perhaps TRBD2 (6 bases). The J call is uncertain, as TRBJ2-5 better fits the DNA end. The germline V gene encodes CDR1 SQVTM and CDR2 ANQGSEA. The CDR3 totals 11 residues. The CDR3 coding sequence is TGCGGCGTCGGGACTTCAGAGACCCAGTACTTC. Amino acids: CGVGTSETQYF.

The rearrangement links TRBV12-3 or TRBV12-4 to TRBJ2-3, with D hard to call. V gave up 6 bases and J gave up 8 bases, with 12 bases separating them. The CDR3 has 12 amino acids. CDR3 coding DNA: TGTGCCAGCAGGGATAAGACGGTTACGCAGTATTTT. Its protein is CASRDKTVTQYF.

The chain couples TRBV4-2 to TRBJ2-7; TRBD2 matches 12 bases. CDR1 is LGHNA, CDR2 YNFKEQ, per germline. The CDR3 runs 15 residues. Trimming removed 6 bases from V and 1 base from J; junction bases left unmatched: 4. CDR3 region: CASRTSGGSSYEQYF. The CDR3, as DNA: TGTGCCAGCAGGACTAGCGGGGGCTCATCCTACGAGCAGTACTTC.

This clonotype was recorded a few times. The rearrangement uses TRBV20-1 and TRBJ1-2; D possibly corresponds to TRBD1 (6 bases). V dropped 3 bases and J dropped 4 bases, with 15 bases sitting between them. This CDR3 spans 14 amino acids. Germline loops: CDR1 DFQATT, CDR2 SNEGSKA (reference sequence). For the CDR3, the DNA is TGCAGTGCTAGTGAGGGGGGGCGAGTCTATGGCTACACCTTC. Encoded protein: CSASEGGRVYGYTF.

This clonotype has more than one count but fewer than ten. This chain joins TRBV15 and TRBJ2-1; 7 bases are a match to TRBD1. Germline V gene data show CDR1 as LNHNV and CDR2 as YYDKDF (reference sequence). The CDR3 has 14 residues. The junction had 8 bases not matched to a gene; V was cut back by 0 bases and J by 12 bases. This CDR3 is CATSRDLGQAAQFF. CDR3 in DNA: TGTGCCACCAGCAGAGATCTCGGACAGGCAGCGCAGTTCTTC.

Here the CDR3 reads CASSLLPGGSGANVLTF. CDR3 DNA: TGTGCCAGCAGTTTGCTGCCAGGAGGCTCTGGGGCCAACGTCCTGACTTTC. V gene TRBV27 combines with J gene TRBJ2-6, with a possible D match to TRBD2 (5 bases). Trimming left V 3 bases short and J 0 bases short, with 12 bases between. CDR3 size: 17 residues. Per germline, CDR1 MNHEY and CDR2 SMNVEV (reference sequence).

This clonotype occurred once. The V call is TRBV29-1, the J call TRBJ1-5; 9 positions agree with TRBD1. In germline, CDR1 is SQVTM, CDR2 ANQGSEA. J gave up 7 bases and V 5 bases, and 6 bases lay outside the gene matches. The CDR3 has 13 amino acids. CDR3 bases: TGCAGCGTTATACAGGGGGCTGGGCAGCCCCAGCATTTT. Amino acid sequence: CSVIQGAGQPQHF.

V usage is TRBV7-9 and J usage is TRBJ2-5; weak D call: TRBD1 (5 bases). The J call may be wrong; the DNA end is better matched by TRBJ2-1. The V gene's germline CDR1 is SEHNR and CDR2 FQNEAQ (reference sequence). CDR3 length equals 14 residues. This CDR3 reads CASSPGSYQETQFF. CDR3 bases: TGTGCCAGCAGCCCAGGGTCGTACCAAGAGACCCAGTTCTTC.